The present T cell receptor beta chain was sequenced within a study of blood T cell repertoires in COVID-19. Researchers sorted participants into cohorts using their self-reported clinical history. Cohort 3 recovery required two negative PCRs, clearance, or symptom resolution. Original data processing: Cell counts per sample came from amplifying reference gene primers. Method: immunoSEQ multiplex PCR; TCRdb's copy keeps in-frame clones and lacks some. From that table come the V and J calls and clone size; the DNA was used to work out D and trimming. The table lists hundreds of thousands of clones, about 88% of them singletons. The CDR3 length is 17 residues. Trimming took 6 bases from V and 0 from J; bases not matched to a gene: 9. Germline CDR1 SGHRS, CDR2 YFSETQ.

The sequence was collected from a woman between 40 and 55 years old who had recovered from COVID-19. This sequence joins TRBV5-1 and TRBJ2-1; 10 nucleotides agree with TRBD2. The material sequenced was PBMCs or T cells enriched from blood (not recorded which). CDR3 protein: CASNVGLARSSYNEQFF. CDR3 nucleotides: TGCGCCAGCAACGTGGGACTAGCGCGAAGCTCCTACAATGAGCAGTTCTTC.